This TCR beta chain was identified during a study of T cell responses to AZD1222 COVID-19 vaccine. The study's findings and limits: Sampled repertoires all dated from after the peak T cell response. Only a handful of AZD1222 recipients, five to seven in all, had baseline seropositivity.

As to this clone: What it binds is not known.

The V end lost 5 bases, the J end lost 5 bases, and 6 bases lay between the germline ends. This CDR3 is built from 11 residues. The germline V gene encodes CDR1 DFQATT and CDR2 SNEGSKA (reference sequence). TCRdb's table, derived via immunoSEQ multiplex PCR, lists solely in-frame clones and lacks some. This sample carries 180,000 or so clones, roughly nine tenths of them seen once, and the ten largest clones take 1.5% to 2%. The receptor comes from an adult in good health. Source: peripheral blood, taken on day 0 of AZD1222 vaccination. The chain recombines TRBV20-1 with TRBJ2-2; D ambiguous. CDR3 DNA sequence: TGCAGTGCTCAGACAACCGGGGAGCTGTTTTTT. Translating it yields CSAQTTGELFF.